The next 15 T cell receptor beta chains were all read from a single sample in a study of T cell responses to AZD1222 COVID-19 vaccine. Profiled with immunoSEQ multiplex PCR; TCRdb holds only in-frame clones, not every one. The table shows roughly 100,000 clones, with just over 85% occurring only once. The source material was peripheral blood, sampled on day 0 of AZD1222 vaccination. These TCRs come from an adult in good health.

This clone was observed a single time. The chain has TRBV30 and TRBJ2-7; possibly TRBD2 for D (7 bases). Germline assignment: CDR1 GTSNPN and CDR2 SVGIG (reference sequence). V was cut by 0 bases and J by 4 bases, with 16 bases left in between. The CDR3 contains 15 residues. The CDR3 here is CAWSVLGGARYEQYF. CDR3 DNA: TGTGCCTGGAGTGTACTAGGGGGGGCGAGGTACGAGCAGTACTTC. The variable domain in full, completed from reference TRBV30 and TRBJ2-7, reads SQTIHQWPATLVQPVGSPLSLECTVEGTSNPNLYWYRQAAGRGLQLLFYSVGIGQISSEVPQNLSASRPQDRQFILSSKKLLLSDSGFYLCAWSVLGGARYEQYFGPGTRLTVT.

The chain couples TRBV28 to TRBJ1-5, with 7 nucleotides matching TRBD1. This CDR3 spans 13 amino acids. Trimming removed 7 bases from V and 6 bases from J; junction bases left unmatched: 6. Per the germline V gene, CDR1 is MDHEN and CDR2 is SYDVKM. CDR3 loop: CASTWRTGQPQHF. DNA for the CDR3: TGTGCCAGCACCTGGAGGACAGGTCAGCCCCAGCATTTT.

The V gene is TRBV30, the J gene TRBJ1-2; D uncertain. This CDR3 is built from 13 residues. V lost 0 bases to trimming and J lost 2 bases, with 7 bases between them. The germline CDR1 and CDR2 sequences are GTSNPN and SVGIG (reference sequence). The CDR3 DNA sequence: TGTGCCTGGAGTGTATCCCCAAACTATGGCTACACCTTC. Its protein is CAWSVSPNYGYTF.

This chain connects TRBV7-8 to TRBJ1-1; 7 bases align to TRBD1. V dropped 5 bases and J dropped 5; count of bases not matched to a gene: 11. CDR3 length equals 15 residues. Germline CDR1 and CDR2: SGHVS and FQNEAQ. CDR3 nucleotides: TGTGCCAGCAGCGAGTTTCAGGGGGAATGGACTGAAGCTTTCTTT. It translates to CASSEFQGEWTEAFF.

CDR3 bases: TGTGCCAGCAGCCCGCAGGGGTCGAACACTGAAGCTTTCTTT. It yields the protein CASSPQGSNTEAFF. This chain connects TRBV7-2 to TRBJ1-1, with a weak D call TRBD1 (6 bases). This CDR3 has 14 amino acids. Germline-derived CDR1 and CDR2 are SGHTA and FQGNSA. The V end lost 5 bases, the J end lost 1 base, and 11 bases lay between the germline ends.

This chain links TRBV19 with TRBJ1-1; D gene ambiguous. V was pared by 3 bases and J by 1 base, with 15 bases between. Germline CDR1 and CDR2: LNHDA and SQIVND (reference sequence). This CDR3 has 16 amino acids. CDR3 loop: CASSIDGTLGNTEAFF. The DNA for the CDR3 is TGTGCCAGTAGTATCGATGGAACTCTTGGGAACACTGAAGCTTTCTTT.

This chain joins TRBV27 and TRBJ2-6, with D perhaps matching TRBD1 (6 bases). The germline CDR1 and CDR2 sequences are MNHEY and SMNVEV (reference sequence). V was clipped by 6 bases and J by 0 bases, with 12 bases between them. The CDR3 sequence is 16 residues long. CDR3 loop: CASSATGSSGANVLTF. DNA of the CDR3: TGTGCCAGCAGCGCAACAGGGAGCTCTGGGGCCAACGTCCTGACTTTC.

Concerning this clone: The junction and the germline gene differ at one end; a read error may be behind it. The CDR3 loop is CATGEGGYTF. CDR3 sequence (DNA): TGCGCAACAGGGGAGGGTGGCTACACCTTC. The chain couples TRBV6-5 to TRBJ1-2; 7 bases agree with TRBD1. The V gene's germline CDR1 is MNHEY and CDR2 SVGAGI. CDR3 size: 10 residues.

The rearrangement joins TRBV7-2 to TRBJ1-4, with D tentatively TRBD1 (5 bases). The CDR3 covers 15 residues. V shed 2 bases and J shed 4 bases, with 11 bases lying between them. CDR1 is SGHTA, CDR2 FQGNSA, per germline. CDR3 loop: CASSLSGTSNEKLFF. For the CDR3, the DNA is TGTGCCAGCAGCTTATCGGGGACGAGTAATGAAAAACTGTTTTTT. Combining the CDR3 with reference TRBV7-2 and TRBJ1-4 gives the whole variable domain GAGVSQSPSNKVTEKGKDVELRCDPISGHTALYWYRQSLGQGLEFLIYFQGNSAPDKSGLPSDRFSAERTGGSVSTLTIQRTQQEDSAVYLCASSLSGTSNEKLFFGSGTQLSVL.

The CDR3 region is CASSLNGGGTEAFF. The CDR3 nucleotides read TGTGCCAGCAGCCTAAATGGGGGAGGGACTGAAGCTTTCTTT. The V gene is TRBV3-1 (or the pseudogene TRBV3-2), the J gene TRBJ1-1; a possible D gene is TRBD1 (5 bases). The CDR3 totals 14 residues. V lost 4 bases, J lost 5 bases, and 14 bases lay in between. CDR1 and CDR2 (germline): LGHDT, YNNKEL (reference sequence).

The gene calls are TRBV7-2 and TRBJ1-4; D remains ambiguous. The CDR3 covers 15 residues. CDR1 SGHTA and CDR2 FQGNSA come from the germline V gene. Trimming removed 4 bases at V and 3 bases at J, with 12 bases between. The CDR3 region has the DNA TGTGCCAGCAGCTCATCAGGCCGGTCTAATGAAAAACTGTTTTTT. This codes for CASSSSGRSNEKLFF.

This clone has just a few counts. The rearrangement links TRBV11-3 to TRBJ2-1; weak D call: TRBD1 (5 bases). Per the germline V gene, CDR1 is SGHNT and CDR2 is YENEEA. The CDR3 loop spans 16 amino acids. Between the trimmed V and J ends, which lost 5 bases and 7 bases, there was a span of 21 bases. In DNA form, the CDR3 reads TGTGCCAGCAGCGGCCCAGACAGAGAAGGGCGAAATGAGCAGTTCTTC. Its translation: CASSGPDREGRNEQFF.

The chain has TRBV30 and TRBJ1-4; D may be TRBD1 (6 bases). Germline CDR1 GTSNPN, CDR2 SVGIG (reference sequence). V shed 1 base and J shed 7 bases, with 13 bases lying between them. This CDR3 comprises 14 residues. The CDR3 is CAWSATGILEKLFF. The CDR3 nucleotides are TGTGCCTGGAGTGCGACAGGAATCCTTGAAAAACTGTTTTTT.

The chain uses TRBV19 and TRBJ2-7, with D perhaps being TRBD1 or TRBD2 (5 bases each). V was shortened by 5 bases and J by 7 bases, with 15 bases between the two germline ends. Looked up from germline, CDR1 is LNHDA and CDR2 is SQIVND (reference sequence). The CDR3 covers 13 residues. The chain's CDR3 is CASSGGRRREQYF. CDR3 nucleotide sequence: TGTGCCAGTAGTGGGGGACGCCGCCGGGAGCAGTACTTC.

The genes are TRBV19 and TRBJ1-5; D unresolved. Germline-derived CDR1 and CDR2 are LNHDA and SQIVND (reference sequence). Between the trimmed V and J ends, which lost 2 bases and 4 bases, there was a span of 27 bases. The CDR3 sequence is 20 residues long. The chain's CDR3 is CASSIIGGPGVIQLNQPQHF. Here the CDR3 DNA reads TGTGCCAGTAGTATAATTGGCGGGCCCGGGGTGATACAACTAAATCAGCCCCAGCATTTT.